The 6 T cell receptor beta chains listed next were all sequenced from one sample in a study of PD-1 blockade in classical Hodgkin lymphoma. Assay: immunoSEQ multiplex PCR; the TCRdb copy retains only in-frame clones and omits some. The sample consists of tens of thousands of clones, roughly nine tenths of them appearing once. Time point: cycle 4 day 1 (C4D1), after 5 to 7 weeks of nivolumab. Each and every patient relapsed after autologous stem cell transplantation, and patients got differing brentuximab vedotin exposure. Source: peripheral blood mononuclear cells (PBMCs), taken before the fourth cycle of nivolumab. The receptors were sampled from a human donor with classical Hodgkin lymphoma.

The rearrangement links TRBV5-1 to TRBJ1-2, with 9 nucleotides matching TRBD1. This CDR3 has 15 amino acids. Trimming cost V 0 bases and J 6 bases; bases outside gene matches: 6. The germline CDR1 and CDR2 sequences are SGHRS and YFSETQ. CDR3 in DNA: TGCGCCAGCAGCTTGGCCGGGGGGACAGGGAATGGCTACACCTTC. Amino acid sequence: CASSLAGGTGNGYTF.

The CDR3 spells CASSAVGQGYNEQFF. CDR3 bases: TGTGCCAGCAGCGCGGTGGGACAGGGCTACAATGAGCAGTTCTTC. This chain uses TRBV9 with TRBJ2-1; TRBD1 aligns across 9 bases. Trimming took 3 bases from V and 3 from J; bases not matched to a gene: 4. Germline CDR1 and CDR2: SGDLS and YYNGEE. This CDR3 region has 15 residues.

The chain links TRBV21-1 to TRBJ2-1; the D segment call TRBD1 is taken from the table without a DNA check. TRBV21-1 is described as a pseudogene. This CDR3 region has 17 residues. CDR3 in DNA: TGTGCCAGCAGCAAAACCCAAGGACTAAGGGGACAGCATGAGCAGTTCTTC. This encodes CASSKTQGLRGQHEQFF.

The genes are TRBV6-5 and TRBJ1-2; tentatively, D is TRBD1 (5 bases). V was shortened by 0 bases and J by 5 bases, with 10 bases between the two germline ends. CDR3 length: 14 amino acids. Germline V CDR1 and CDR2: MNHEY, SVGAGI. The CDR3 DNA follows: TGTGCCAGCAGTTACTCCGGGGCGCGGTATGGCTACACCTTC. Translating gives CASSYSGARYGYTF.

This clone was seen only a few times. V is TRBV6-1 and J is TRBJ1-6; the D is unclear. Germline-derived CDR1 and CDR2 are MNHNS and SASEGT. The CDR3 is 14 residues long. The germline V and J ends were trimmed by 8 bases and 5 bases, with 13 bases remaining between them. CDR3 DNA sequence: TGTGCCAGCGGTAGGCCACCTGATAATTCACCCCTCCACTTT. As protein: CASGRPPDNSPLHF.

The chain links TRBV7-9 to TRBJ2-3, with 8 bases that match TRBD2. Per the germline V gene, CDR1 is SEHNR and CDR2 is FQNEAQ (reference sequence). Trimming removed 3 bases from V and 1 base from J; junction bases left unmatched: 6. The CDR3 spans 16 residues. The CDR3 bases are TGTGCCAGCAGCTTCCCACGGGAGGGTGGCACAGATACGCAGTATTTT. Protein: CASSFPREGGTDTQYF. The entire variable domain, with the rest obtained from reference TRBV7-9 and TRBJ2-3, is as follows: DTGVSQNPRHKITKRGQNVTFRCDPISEHNRLYWYRQTLGQGPEFLTYFQNEAQLEKSRLLSDRFSAERPKGSFSTLEIQRTEQGDSAMYLCASSFPREGGTDTQYFGPGTRLTVL.